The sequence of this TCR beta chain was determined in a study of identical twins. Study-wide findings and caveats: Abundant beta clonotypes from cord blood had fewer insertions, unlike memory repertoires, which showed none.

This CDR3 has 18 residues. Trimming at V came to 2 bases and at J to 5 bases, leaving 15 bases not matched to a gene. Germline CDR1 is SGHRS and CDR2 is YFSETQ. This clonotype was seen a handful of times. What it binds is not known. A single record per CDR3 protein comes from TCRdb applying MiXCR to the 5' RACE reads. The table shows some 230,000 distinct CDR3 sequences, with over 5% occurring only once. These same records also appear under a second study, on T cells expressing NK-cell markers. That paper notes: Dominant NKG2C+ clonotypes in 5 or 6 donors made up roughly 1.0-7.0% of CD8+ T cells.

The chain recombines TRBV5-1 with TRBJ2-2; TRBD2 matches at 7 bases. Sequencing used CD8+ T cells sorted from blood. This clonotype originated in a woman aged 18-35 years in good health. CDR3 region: CASSFYYREVARTGELFF. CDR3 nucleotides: TGCGCCAGCAGCTTCTACTACCGGGAGGTCGCTCGAACCGGGGAGCTGTTTTTT.